Listed below are T cell receptor beta chains from one sample, sequenced in a study of T cells in Graves' hyperthyroidism and ophthalmopathy. TCRdb analysed the multiplex PCR reads with MiXCR anew, one entry per CDR3 protein. In the table there are about 420,000 distinct CDR3 sequences, about an eighth of which are singletons. The sample comprised blood. The receptor set was obtained from a woman under 30 with Graves' hyperthyroidism. Each CDR3 is given with its conserved first and last residue. D genes are given only for firm matches. The size of a clone is reported for some rows only, either as once, few or many, or as a class for expanded clones.

size,J,D,V,DNA,CDR3
many,TRBJ2-7,TRBD1,TRBV2,TGTGCCAGCAGTGAGCAGGGGGCTATGTCCTACGAGCAGTACTTC,CASSEQGAMSYEQYF
.,TRBJ2-3,.,TRBV20-1,TGCAGTGCCACCCTGGCAGATACGCAGTATTTT,CSATLADTQYF
many,TRBJ2-1,.,TRBV28,TGTGCCAGCAGTTGGGGGGTCGACATCAATGAGCAGTTCTTC,CASSWGVDINEQFF
few,TRBJ1-1,TRBD1,TRBV5-1,TGCGCCGGCAGCTTGCAGGGGGGCACTGAAGCTTTCTTT,CAGSLQGGTEAFF
many,TRBJ2-5,TRBD2,TRBV20-1,TGCAGTGCTAGAATACGGGAGGGCCTGGAGACCCAGTACTTC,CSARIREGLETQYF
many,TRBJ1-1,.,TRBV11-2,TGTGCCAGCAGCCTCGAATCGACCGGCACTGAAGCTTTCTTT,CASSLESTGTEAFF
.,TRBJ1-6,TRBD1,TRBV2,TGTGCCAGCAGGACAGGGGGTTATAATTCACCCCTCCACTTT,CASRTGGYNSPLHF
many,TRBJ1-1,.,TRBV19,TGTGCCAGTAGTATAGACGGATCCACTGAAGCTTTCTTT,CASSIDGSTEAFF
many,TRBJ2-1,.,TRBV30,TGTGCCTGGAGCCTAGCCCCCTACAATGAGCAGTTCTTC,CAWSLAPYNEQFF
.,TRBJ2-7,.,TRBV20-1,TGCAGTGCTAGAGACGAAAAGTACTCCTACGAGCAGTACTTC,CSARDEKYSYEQYF
many,TRBJ2-3,TRBD1,TRBV5-1,TGCGCCAGCAGCTGGAAGACAGGGGGCGACTCAGATACGCAGTATTTT,CASSWKTGGDSDTQYF
.,TRBJ2-7,TRBD1,TRBV6-2/TRBV6-3,TGTGCCAGCAGTTACTCATTTAACGTCGGACAGGGGGAAACCTACGAGCAGTACTTC,CASSYSFNVGQGETYEQYF
many,TRBJ2-7,TRBD2,TRBV6-2/TRBV6-3,TGTGCCAGCATGTTAGCGGGAGGTCGGGAGCAGTACTTC,CASMLAGGREQYF
.,TRBJ1-3,.,TRBV5-1,TGCGCCAGCAGCTTGCGACAGAGCTCTGGAAACACCATATATTTT,CASSLRQSSGNTIYF
many,TRBJ2-3,TRBD1,TRBV6-2/TRBV6-3,TGTGCCAGCAGCACCCGGGACAGGAAATCAGATACGCAGTATTTT,CASSTRDRKSDTQYF
many,TRBJ2-3,.,TRBV18,TGTGCCAGCTCACCCTATTTCACAGATACGCAGTATTTT,CASSPYFTDTQYF
many,TRBJ2-1,TRBD2,TRBV12-3/TRBV12-4,TGTGCCAGCAGCGTGACTAGCGGGAGGGCCGAGGGTGAGCAGTTCTTC,CASSVTSGRAEGEQFF
many,TRBJ1-1,.,TRBV29-1,TGCAGTTACACGGGCCTTGGGGGGCGGATGAACACTGAAGCTTTCTTT,CSYTGLGGRMNTEAFF
.,TRBJ2-2,TRBD2,TRBV11-2,TGTGCCAGCAGCGCGACGGGAGGTTGGACCGGGGAGCTGTTTTTT,CASSATGGWTGELFF
.,TRBJ2-5,.,TRBV18,TGTACCAGCTCGCATACTAGAGCGCAAGAGACCCAGTACTTC,CTSSHTRAQETQYF
.,TRBJ2-1,TRBD2,TRBV12-3/TRBV12-4,TGTGCCAGCAGTTCAAGCGGGGGAGGAAACAATGAGCAGTTCTTC,CASSSSGGGNNEQFF
many,TRBJ2-7,.,TRBV9,TGTGCCAGCAGCGTCGGGTTGGGGTCCTACGAGCAGTACTTC,CASSVGLGSYEQYF
few,TRBJ2-7,TRBD2,TRBV12-3/TRBV12-4,TGTGCCAGCAGTTTAGATAGCGGGAGGGCCGATTTC,CASSLDSGRADF
many,TRBJ2-3,TRBD2,TRBV18,TGTGCCAGCTCGTCGAGCGGGAGTACAGATACGCAGTATTTT,CASSSSGSTDTQYF
many,TRBJ2-4,.,TRBV2,TGTGCCAGTCTAGGGTTAGCCAAAAACATTCAGTACTTC,CASLGLAKNIQYF
many,TRBJ2-3,TRBD2,TRBV14,TGTGCCAGCAGCACCGGTCCGGGACTAGCGGGATGGACAGATACGCAGTATTTT,CASSTGPGLAGWTDTQYF
.,TRBJ1-5,.,TRBV29-1,TGCAGCGTTACCTGGCAGGGAATGACGGATCAGCCCCAGCATTTT,CSVTWQGMTDQPQHF
.,TRBJ2-2,TRBD1,TRBV5-5,TGTGCCAGCAGTCATAGAGACAGGGACAAGAACACCGGGGAGCTGTTTTTT,CASSHRDRDKNTGELFF
many,TRBJ1-6,TRBD1,TRBV6-5,TGTGCCAGCAGTTACTCGTGGGACAGCTATTCACCCCTCCACTTT,CASSYSWDSYSPLHF
many,TRBJ2-7,TRBD2,TRBV7-9,TGTGCCAGCAGCTCCCCCCCTGCTAGCGGGGGGTCCTACGAGCAGTACTTC,CASSSPPASGGSYEQYF
many,TRBJ2-7,.,TRBV11-2,TGTGCCAGCAGCTGGATAGGGCCATCCTACGAGCAGTACTTC,CASSWIGPSYEQYF
.,TRBJ1-1,TRBD1,TRBV28,TGTGCCAGCAAGGGGACAGGGGGCGAAGTAGGGACTGAAGCTTTCTTT,CASKGTGGEVGTEAFF
many,TRBJ2-5,TRBD2,TRBV11-3,TGTGCCAGCAGTAGTGGGACTAGCGGAATCTACCAAGAGACCCAGTACTTC,CASSSGTSGIYQETQYF
few,TRBJ1-1,.,TRBV27,TGTGCCAGCAGTTTCCGCGGGGGGAACGCTGAAGCTTTCTTT,CASSFRGGNAEAFF
few,TRBJ1-6,TRBD1,TRBV6-1,TGTGCCCGCGACCCGGGGACAGCGAATAATTCACCCCTCCACTTT,CARDPGTANNSPLHF
.,TRBJ1-1,TRBD1,TRBV19,TGTGCCAGTAGTATGATTGGCACAGGGGGCATCAACACTGAAGCTTTCTTT,CASSMIGTGGINTEAFF
.,TRBJ2-5,TRBD1,TRBV28,TGTGCCAGCAGTCCAAGGACAGGGGAAGAGACCCAGTACTTC,CASSPRTGEETQYF
many,TRBJ2-5,TRBD2,TRBV11-2,TGTGCCAGCAGCCTGTCCCCGGGGGGAGAGACCCAGTACTTC,CASSLSPGGETQYF